This TCR beta chain was captured by sequencing in a study of cytomegalovirus exposure and HLA in healthy donors. Concerning this clone itself: The antigen remains undetermined.

CDR3 length equals 15 residues. Germline trimming cut 5 bases from V and 13 bases from J; bases unmatched to any gene: 17. From germline, CDR1 is LGHNA and CDR2 YNFKEQ. Study conclusions and caveats: Presence/absence analyses assumed roughly uniform sequencing depth across donors. Researchers reportedly found TCR beta sequences accurately predicted most subjects' HLA-A and HLA-B alleles.

PCR used 60 Vbeta primers and 13 Jbeta primers. Authors' analysis steps: An analysis performed later counted 60 million to 90 million unique TCR beta chains (roughly 11 million of them shared). The table came from immunoSEQ multiplex PCR; TCRdb's copy has only in-frame clones and leaves some out. D and trimming were read from the DNA, whereas the V and J calls and clone size are those reported in that table. Of 120,000 to 150,000 clones listed, 55% to 85% are singletons. Each of the donors was a healthy bone marrow donor. The chain is built from TRBV4-2 and TRBJ1-5, with 7 bases matching TRBD1. The sequencing sample was made of PBMCs. This clonotype originated in a man in his forties or fifties in good health and CMV-seronegative. Here the CDR3 DNA reads TGTGCCAGCAGCGCCCGGGCCCGAGGGGGCGGCGGTCAGCATTTT. Its translation: CASSARARGGGGQHF.